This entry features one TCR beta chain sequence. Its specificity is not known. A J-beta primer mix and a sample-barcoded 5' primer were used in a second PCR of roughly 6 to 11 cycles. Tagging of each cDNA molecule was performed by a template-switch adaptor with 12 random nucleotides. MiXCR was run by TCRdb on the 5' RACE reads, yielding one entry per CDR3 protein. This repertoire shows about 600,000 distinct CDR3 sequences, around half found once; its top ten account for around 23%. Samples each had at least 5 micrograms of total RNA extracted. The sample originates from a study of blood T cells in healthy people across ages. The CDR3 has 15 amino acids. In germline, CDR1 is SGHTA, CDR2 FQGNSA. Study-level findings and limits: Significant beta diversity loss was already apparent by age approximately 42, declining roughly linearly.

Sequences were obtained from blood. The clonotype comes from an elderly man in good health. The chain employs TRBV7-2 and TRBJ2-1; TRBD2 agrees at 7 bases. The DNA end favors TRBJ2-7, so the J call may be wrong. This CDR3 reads CASSSGTTIYNEQYF. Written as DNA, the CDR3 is TGTGCCAGCAGCTCTGGGACTACCATCTACAATGAGCAGTACTTC.